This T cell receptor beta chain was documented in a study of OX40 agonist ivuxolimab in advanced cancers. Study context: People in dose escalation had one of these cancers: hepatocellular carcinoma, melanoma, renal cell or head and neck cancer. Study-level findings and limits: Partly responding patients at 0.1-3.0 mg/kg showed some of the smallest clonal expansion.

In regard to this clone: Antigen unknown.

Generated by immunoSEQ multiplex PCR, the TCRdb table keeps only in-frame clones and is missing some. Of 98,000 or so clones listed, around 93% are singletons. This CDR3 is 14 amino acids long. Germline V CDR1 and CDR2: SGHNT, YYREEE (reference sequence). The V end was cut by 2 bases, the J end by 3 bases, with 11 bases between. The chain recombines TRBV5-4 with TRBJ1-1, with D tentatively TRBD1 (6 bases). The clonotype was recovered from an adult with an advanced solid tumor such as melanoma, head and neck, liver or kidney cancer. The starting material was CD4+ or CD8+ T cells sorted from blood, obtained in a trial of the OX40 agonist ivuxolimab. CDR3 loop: CASSFGGLYTEAFF. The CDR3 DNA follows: TGTGCCAGCAGCTTTGGGGGCTTGTACACTGAAGCTTTCTTT.